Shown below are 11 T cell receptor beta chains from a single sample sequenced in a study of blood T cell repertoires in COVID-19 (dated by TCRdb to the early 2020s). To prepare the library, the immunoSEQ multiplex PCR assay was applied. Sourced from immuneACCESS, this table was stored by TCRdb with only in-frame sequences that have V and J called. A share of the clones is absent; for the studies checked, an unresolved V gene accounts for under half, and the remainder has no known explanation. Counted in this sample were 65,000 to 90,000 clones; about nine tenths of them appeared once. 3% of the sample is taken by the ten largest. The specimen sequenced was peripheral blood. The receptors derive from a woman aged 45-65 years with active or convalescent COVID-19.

CDR3: CASSPQGARSNEKLFF. CDR3 sequence (DNA): TGCGCCAGCAGCCCACAGGGGGCGCGGAGTAATGAAAAACTGTTTTTT. The genes are TRBV5-1 and TRBJ1-4; 9 bases line up with TRBD1. There are 16 residues in the CDR3. Germline CDR1 SGHRS, CDR2 YFSETQ. The junction had 8 bases not matched to a gene; V was cut back by 4 bases and J by 4 bases.

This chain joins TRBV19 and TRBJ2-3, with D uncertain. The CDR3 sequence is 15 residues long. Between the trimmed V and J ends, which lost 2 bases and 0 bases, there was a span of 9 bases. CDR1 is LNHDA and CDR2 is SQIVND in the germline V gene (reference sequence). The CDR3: CASSIMGQSTDTQYF. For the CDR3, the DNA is TGTGCCAGTAGTATAATGGGCCAGAGCACAGATACGCAGTATTTT.

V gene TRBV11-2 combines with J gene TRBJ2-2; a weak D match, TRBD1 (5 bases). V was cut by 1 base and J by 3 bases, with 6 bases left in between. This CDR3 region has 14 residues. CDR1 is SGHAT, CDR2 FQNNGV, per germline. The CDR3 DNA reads TGTGCCAGCAGCTTAGGCAGGGACACCGGGGAGCTGTTTTTT. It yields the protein CASSLGRDTGELFF.

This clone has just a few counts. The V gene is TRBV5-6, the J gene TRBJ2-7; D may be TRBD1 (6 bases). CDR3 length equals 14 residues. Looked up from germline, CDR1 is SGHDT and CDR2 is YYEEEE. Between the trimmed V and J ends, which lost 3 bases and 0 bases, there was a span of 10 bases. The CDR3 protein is CASSYGDTSYEQYF. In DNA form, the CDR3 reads TGTGCCAGCAGCTACGGGGACACCTCCTACGAGCAGTACTTC.

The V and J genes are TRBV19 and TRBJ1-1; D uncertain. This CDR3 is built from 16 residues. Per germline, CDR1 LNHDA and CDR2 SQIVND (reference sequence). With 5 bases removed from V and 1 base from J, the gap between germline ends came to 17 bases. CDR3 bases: TGTGCCAGTAGTTTTCGTTTCGGGGTGAAGAACACTGAAGCTTTCTTT. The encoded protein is CASSFRFGVKNTEAFF.

The DNA for the CDR3 is TGTGCCAGCAGCCAAGGACAGGCCTCGGGATCCTATGGCTACACCTTC. The encoded protein is CASSQGQASGSYGYTF. J is TRBJ1-2 and V is TRBV3-1 (or the pseudogene TRBV3-2); TRBD1 might be the D (6 bases). This CDR3 spans 16 amino acids. Trimming stripped 1 base from V and 4 bases from J, with 16 bases between. Per the germline V gene, CDR1 is LGHDT and CDR2 is YNNKEL (reference sequence).

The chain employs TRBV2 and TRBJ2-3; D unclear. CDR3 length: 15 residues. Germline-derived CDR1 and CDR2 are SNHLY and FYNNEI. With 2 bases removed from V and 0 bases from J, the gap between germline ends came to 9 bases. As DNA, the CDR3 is TGTGCCAGCAGTGAATGGCGGCCTAGCACAGATACGCAGTATTTT. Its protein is CASSEWRPSTDTQYF.

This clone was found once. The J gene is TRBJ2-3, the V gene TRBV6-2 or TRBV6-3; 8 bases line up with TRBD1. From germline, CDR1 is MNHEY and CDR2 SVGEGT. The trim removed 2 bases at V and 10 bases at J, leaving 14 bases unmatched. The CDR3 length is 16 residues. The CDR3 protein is CASSYVRGLGVGPQYF. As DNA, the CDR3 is TGTGCCAGCAGTTACGTCAGGGGGCTGGGTGTGGGGCCGCAGTATTTT.

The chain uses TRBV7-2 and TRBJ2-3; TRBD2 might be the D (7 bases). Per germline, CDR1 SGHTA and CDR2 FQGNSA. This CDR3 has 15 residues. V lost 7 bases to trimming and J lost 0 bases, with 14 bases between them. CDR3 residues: CASTLGGPSTDTQYF. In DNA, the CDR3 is TGTGCCAGCACCCTCGGGGGGCCAAGCACAGATACGCAGTATTTT.

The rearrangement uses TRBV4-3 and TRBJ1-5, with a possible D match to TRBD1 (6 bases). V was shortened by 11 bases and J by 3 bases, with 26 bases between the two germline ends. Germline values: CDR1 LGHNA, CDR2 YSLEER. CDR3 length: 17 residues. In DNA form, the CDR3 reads TGCGCCCGCCTCCCAGGGGCGTCGGGAAACTCCAATCAGCCCCAGCATTTT. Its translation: CARLPGASGNSNQPQHF.

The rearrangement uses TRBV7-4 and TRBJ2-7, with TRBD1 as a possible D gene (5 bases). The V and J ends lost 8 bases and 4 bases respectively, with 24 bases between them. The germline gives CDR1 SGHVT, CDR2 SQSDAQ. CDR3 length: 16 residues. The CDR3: CASSVDSFLTGYEQYF. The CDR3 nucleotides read TGTGCCAGCTCGGTCGACAGTTTCCTTACAGGTTACGAGCAGTACTTC.